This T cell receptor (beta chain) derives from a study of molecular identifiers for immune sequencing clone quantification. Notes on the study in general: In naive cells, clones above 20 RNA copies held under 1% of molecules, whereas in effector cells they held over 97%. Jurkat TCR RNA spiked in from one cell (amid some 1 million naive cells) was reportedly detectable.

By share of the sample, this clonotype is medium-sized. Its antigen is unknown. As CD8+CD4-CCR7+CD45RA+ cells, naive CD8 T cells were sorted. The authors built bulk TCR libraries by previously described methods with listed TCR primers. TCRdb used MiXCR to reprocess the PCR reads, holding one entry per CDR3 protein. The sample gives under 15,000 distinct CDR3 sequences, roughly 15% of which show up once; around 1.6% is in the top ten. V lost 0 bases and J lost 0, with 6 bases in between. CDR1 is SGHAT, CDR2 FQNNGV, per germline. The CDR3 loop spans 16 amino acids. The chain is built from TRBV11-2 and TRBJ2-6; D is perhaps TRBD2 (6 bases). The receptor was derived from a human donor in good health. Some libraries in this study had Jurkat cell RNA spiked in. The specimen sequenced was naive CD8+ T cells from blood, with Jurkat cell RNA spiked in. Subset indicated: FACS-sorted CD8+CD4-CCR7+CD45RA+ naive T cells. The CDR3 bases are TGTGCCAGCAGCTTAGAGGGAGGCTCTGGGGCCAACGTCCTGACTTTC. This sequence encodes CASSLEGGSGANVLTF.